Following are 5 T cell receptor beta chains from one sample sequenced in a study of blood T cell repertoires in COVID-19. Method: immunoSEQ multiplex PCR; TCRdb's copy keeps in-frame clones and lacks some. The repertoire holds 200,000 to 250,000 clones, approximately 83% seen once, with roughly 1.2% in the top ten. The sequencing sample was made of peripheral blood. The source of these receptors is a woman in her twenties or thirties with COVID-19, enrolled during active disease.

There are a few counts of this clone. The chain combines TRBV4-2 with TRBJ2-2, with no clear D. The CDR3 length is 15 residues. Trimming shortened V by 3 bases and J by 2 bases, and 10 bases separated the two germline ends. Germline lookup yields CDR1 LGHNA and CDR2 YNFKEQ. The CDR3 here is CASSHSADNTGELFF. The CDR3 nucleotides are TGTGCCAGCAGCCACAGCGCCGATAACACCGGGGAGCTGTTTTTT.

This sequence joins TRBV5-5 and TRBJ1-4; 8 bases match TRBD1. Germline values: CDR1 SGHKS, CDR2 YYEKEE (reference sequence). V dropped 3 bases and J dropped 3; count of bases not matched to a gene: 4. This CDR3 region has 15 residues. The CDR3 sequence: CASSSTGVPNEKLFF. The CDR3 DNA reads as TGTGCCAGCAGCTCGACAGGGGTACCTAATGAAAAACTGTTTTTT.

There are a few counts of this clone. The chain's CDR3 is CASSTGSNYGYTF. The DNA for the CDR3 is TGTGCCAGCAGTACAGGGAGTAACTATGGCTACACCTTC. The rearrangement uses TRBV2 and TRBJ1-2; D perhaps matches TRBD1 (6 bases). This CDR3 has 13 residues. CDR1 SNHLY and CDR2 FYNNEI come from the germline V gene. Trimming left V 5 bases short and J 1 base short, with 8 bases between.

The CDR3, as DNA: TGCGCCAGCAGCTTGGAGGCAGGGGTAGAGACCCAGTACTTC. It encodes CASSLEAGVETQYF. The rearrangement links TRBV5-1 to TRBJ2-5, with D possibly matching TRBD1 (6 bases). Germline loops: CDR1 SGHRS, CDR2 YFSETQ. The CDR3 is made up of 14 amino acids. V was clipped by 0 bases and J by 4 bases, with 10 bases between them.

The gene calls are TRBV9 and TRBJ1-4; 11 nucleotides align to TRBD1. With 2 bases clipped from V and 6 bases from J, the junction kept 6 bases outside the gene matches. Germline V gives CDR1 SGDLS, CDR2 YYNGEE. The length of the CDR3 is 16 residues. The CDR3, as DNA: TGTGCCAGCAGCGTCGGGACAGGGGGTAAGGATGAAAAACTGTTTTTT. Residues: CASSVGTGGKDEKLFF.